The 7 T cell receptor beta chains given below trace back to one sample, sequenced in a study of cytomegalovirus exposure and HLA in healthy donors. Sequencing used immunoSEQ multiplex PCR; TCRdb keeps in-frame clones, though not all of them. Altogether about 120,000 clones are present, over 75% being singletons, with the ten largest covering about 6%. Sequencing was done on a sample of PBMCs. These TCRs come from a woman under 30 in good health and CMV-seropositive.

This chain joins TRBV11-2 and TRBJ2-7; 10 nucleotides align to TRBD1. Per the germline V gene, CDR1 is SGHAT and CDR2 is FQNNGV. V lost 1 base to trimming and J lost 3 bases; unmatched junction nucleotides: 0. The CDR3 consists of 14 residues. The CDR3 DNA reads TGTGCCAGCAGCTTAGGGACAGGGGGCTACGAGCAGTACTTC. This codes for CASSLGTGGYEQYF.

This clone occurred once. V usage is TRBV7-9 and J usage is TRBJ1-5, with TRBD1 identical over 10 bases. There are 15 residues in the CDR3. The germline gives CDR1 SEHNR, CDR2 FQNEAQ (reference sequence). With 3 bases clipped from V and 5 bases from J, the junction kept 4 bases outside the gene matches. The CDR3 loop reads CASSFGQGGHQPQHF. CDR3 nucleotides: TGTGCCAGCAGCTTTGGACAGGGGGGCCATCAGCCCCAGCATTTT.

The rearrangement uses TRBV5-5 and TRBJ1-2; 9 nucleotides line up with TRBD1. The germline V gene encodes CDR1 SGHKS and CDR2 YYEKEE (reference sequence). The length of the CDR3 is 16 residues. V lost 4 bases to trimming and J lost 6 bases; unmatched junction nucleotides: 13. The CDR3 here is CASSRPPGQGGHGYTF. The CDR3 DNA reads as TGTGCCAGCAGCCGCCCTCCGGGACAGGGAGGCCATGGCTACACCTTC.

This chain links TRBV30 with TRBJ1-4; 7 nucleotides align to TRBD1. Germline V gene lookup returns CDR1 GTSNPN and CDR2 SVGIG (reference sequence). The CDR3 length is 17 residues. Trimming took 3 bases from V and 3 from J; bases not matched to a gene: 13. The CDR3 nucleotides are TGTGCCTGGAGCACTGGACAGGACGGGGGAGCTAATGAAAAACTGTTTTTT. Amino acid sequence: CAWSTGQDGGANEKLFF.

The chain combines TRBV7-2 with TRBJ2-3; D is undetermined. The CDR3 runs to 12 residues. Trimming cost V 3 bases and J 2 bases, with 3 bases left between them. Germline V CDR1 and CDR2: SGHTA, FQGNSA. The CDR3 sequence is CASSFNTDTQYF. CDR3 nucleotide sequence: TGTGCCAGCAGCTTCAACACAGATACGCAGTATTTT.

The chain has TRBV5-4 and TRBJ2-2; 9 bases agree with TRBD1. The CDR3 runs 16 residues. Looked up from germline, CDR1 is SGHNT and CDR2 is YYREEE (reference sequence). The junction had 5 bases not matched to a gene; V was cut back by 0 bases and J by 5 bases. CDR3 in amino acids: CASSLAGTGYTGELFF. Written as DNA, the CDR3 is TGTGCCAGCAGCTTGGCTGGGACAGGGTATACCGGGGAGCTGTTTTTT.

This chain links TRBV7-3 with TRBJ2-1; 10 nucleotides agree with TRBD2. Germline V gives CDR1 SGHTA, CDR2 FQGTGA. Germline trimming cut 2 bases from V and 4 bases from J; bases unmatched to any gene: 5. The CDR3 length is 16 residues. The CDR3 loop reads CASSLQRGGLYNEQFF. In nucleotides, the CDR3 is TGTGCCAGCAGCTTACAGCGGGGGGGCCTGTACAATGAGCAGTTCTTC.